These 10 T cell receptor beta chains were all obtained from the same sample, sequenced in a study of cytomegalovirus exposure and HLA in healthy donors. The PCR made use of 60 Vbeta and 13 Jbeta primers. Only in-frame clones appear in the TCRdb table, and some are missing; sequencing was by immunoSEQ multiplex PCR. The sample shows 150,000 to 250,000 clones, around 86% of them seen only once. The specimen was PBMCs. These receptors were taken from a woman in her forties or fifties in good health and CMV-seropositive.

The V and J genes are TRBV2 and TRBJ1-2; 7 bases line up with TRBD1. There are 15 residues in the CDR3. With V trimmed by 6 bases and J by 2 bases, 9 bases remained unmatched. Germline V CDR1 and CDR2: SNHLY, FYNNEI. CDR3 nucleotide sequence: TGTGCCAGCAGCTATACGGGACAGTTAAACTATGGCTACACCTTC. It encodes CASSYTGQLNYGYTF.

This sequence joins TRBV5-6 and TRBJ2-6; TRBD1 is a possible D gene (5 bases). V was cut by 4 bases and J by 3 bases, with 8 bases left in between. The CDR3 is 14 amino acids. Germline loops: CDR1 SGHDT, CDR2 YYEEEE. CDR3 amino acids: CASSQGSGANVLTF. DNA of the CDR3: TGTGCCAGCAGCCAGGGAAGTGGGGCCAACGTCCTGACTTTC.

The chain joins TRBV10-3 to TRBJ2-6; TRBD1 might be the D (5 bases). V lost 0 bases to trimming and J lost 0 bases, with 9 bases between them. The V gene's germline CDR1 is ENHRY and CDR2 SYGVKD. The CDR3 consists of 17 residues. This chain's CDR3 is CAISESGDSSGANVLTF. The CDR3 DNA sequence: TGTGCCATCAGTGAGTCGGGTGACAGCTCTGGGGCCAACGTCCTGACTTTC.

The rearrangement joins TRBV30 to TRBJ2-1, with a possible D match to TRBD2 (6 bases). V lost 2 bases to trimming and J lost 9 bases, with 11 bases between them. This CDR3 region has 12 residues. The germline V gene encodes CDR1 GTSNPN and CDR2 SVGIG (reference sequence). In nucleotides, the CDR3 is TGTGCCTGGAGTAGGAGGAGGGCTGAGCAGTTCTTC. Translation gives CAWSRRRAEQFF.

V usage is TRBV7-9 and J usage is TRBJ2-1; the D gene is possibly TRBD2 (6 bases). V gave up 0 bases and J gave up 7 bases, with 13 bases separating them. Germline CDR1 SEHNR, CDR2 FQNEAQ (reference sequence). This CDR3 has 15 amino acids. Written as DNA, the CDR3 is TGTGCCAGCAGCTTAGCGGAAAGCGGGTGGAATGAGCAGTTCTTC. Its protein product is CASSLAESGWNEQFF.

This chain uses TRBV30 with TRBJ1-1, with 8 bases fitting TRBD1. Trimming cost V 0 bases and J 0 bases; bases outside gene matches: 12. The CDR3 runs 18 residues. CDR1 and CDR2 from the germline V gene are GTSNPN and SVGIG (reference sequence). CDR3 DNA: TGTGCCTGGAGTGTACATCACGGACAGGGTCGCCTGAACACTGAAGCTTTCTTT. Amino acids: CAWSVHHGQGRLNTEAFF.

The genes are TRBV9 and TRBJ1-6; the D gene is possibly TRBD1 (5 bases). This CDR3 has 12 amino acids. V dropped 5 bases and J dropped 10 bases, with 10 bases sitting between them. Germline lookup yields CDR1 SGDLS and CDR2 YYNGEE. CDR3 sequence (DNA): TGTGCCAGCAGTGGGGGGGGGTCACCCCTCCACTTT. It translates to CASSGGGSPLHF.

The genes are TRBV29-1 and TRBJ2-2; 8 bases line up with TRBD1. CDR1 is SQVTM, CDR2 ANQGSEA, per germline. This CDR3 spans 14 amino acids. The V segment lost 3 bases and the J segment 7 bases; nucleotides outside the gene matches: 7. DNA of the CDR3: TGCAGCGTTGAGAGGCACAGGGGGAACGGGGAGCTGTTTTTT. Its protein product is CSVERHRGNGELFF.

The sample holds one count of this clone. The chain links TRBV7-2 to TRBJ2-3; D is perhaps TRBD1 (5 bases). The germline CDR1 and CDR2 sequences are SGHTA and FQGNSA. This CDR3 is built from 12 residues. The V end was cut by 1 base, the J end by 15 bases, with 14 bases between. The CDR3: CASSLGGPVRYF. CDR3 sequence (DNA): TGTGCCAGCAGCTTAGGGGGCCCCGTGAGATATTTT.

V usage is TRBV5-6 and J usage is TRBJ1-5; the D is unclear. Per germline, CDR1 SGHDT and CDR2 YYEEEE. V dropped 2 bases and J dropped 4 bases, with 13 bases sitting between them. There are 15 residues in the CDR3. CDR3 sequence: CASSFGVGGNQPQHF. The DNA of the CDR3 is TGTGCCAGCAGCTTCGGAGTCGGTGGGAATCAGCCCCAGCATTTT.